This TCR beta chain stems from a study of cytomegalovirus exposure and HLA in healthy donors. The length of the CDR3 is 14 residues. The V gene's germline CDR1 is MNHEY and CDR2 SMNVEV (reference sequence). V was pared by 6 bases and J by 1 base, with 12 bases between. The table came from immunoSEQ multiplex PCR; TCRdb's copy has only in-frame clones and leaves some out. The sample contains about 120,000 clones, 86% of which appear only once. The chain carries TRBV27 and TRBJ1-1; the D gene is possibly TRBD1 (6 bases). The receptor's source is a man aged 18 to 29 in good health and CMV-seronegative. Sequencing input: PBMCs. The CDR3 spells CASSPGQQNTEAFF. The CDR3 region has the DNA TGTGCCAGCAGCCCAGGACAGCAGAACACTGAAGCTTTCTTT.